One sample yielded the 9 T cell receptor beta chains listed below, sequenced in a study of blood T cell repertoires in COVID-19. Assay: immunoSEQ multiplex PCR; the TCRdb copy retains only in-frame clones and omits some. The sample holds 180,000 or so clones, around 87% seen once. Sequencing input: peripheral blood. The receptors derive from a man between 40 and 49 years old with active or convalescent COVID-19.

This clone showed up just once. The J gene is TRBJ1-3, the V gene TRBV5-1; D gene ambiguous. Trimming left V 3 bases short and J 1 base short, with 20 bases between. The CDR3 loop spans 18 amino acids. The germline V gene has CDR1 SGHRS and CDR2 YFSETQ. CDR3 DNA: TGCGCCAGCAGCTCCGAGGTTGGCAGTCTTCTTTCTGGAAACACCATATATTTT. Its translation is CASSSEVGSLLSGNTIYF. Using reference TRBV5-1 and TRBJ1-3 for the parts outside the CDR3, the full variable domain is KAGVTQTPRYLIKTRGQQVTLSCSPISGHRSVSWYQQTPGQGLQFLFEYFSETQRNKGNFPGRFSGRQFSNSRSEMNVSTLELGDSALYLCASSSEVGSLLSGNTIYFGEGSWLTVV.

The CDR3 sequence: CSASRDKETQYF. The CDR3 region has the DNA TGCAGTGCTAGTCGGGACAAGGAGACCCAGTACTTC. The V and J genes are TRBV20-1 and TRBJ2-5; D perhaps matches TRBD1 (6 bases). Germline values: CDR1 DFQATT, CDR2 SNEGSKA (reference sequence). The V end lost 3 bases, the J end lost 5 bases, and 10 bases lay between the germline ends. The CDR3 is 12 residues long.

This chain joins TRBV7-8 and TRBJ2-1, with a weak D call TRBD2 (6 bases). Per germline, CDR1 SGHVS and CDR2 FQNEAQ. Deletions cut 2 bases from V and 0 bases from J, with 8 bases between. The CDR3 contains 15 residues. CDR3 protein: CASSLSGSSYNEQFF. CDR3 nucleotide sequence: TGTGCCAGCAGCTTATCCGGGAGCTCCTACAATGAGCAGTTCTTC.

The chain links TRBV30 to TRBJ2-7, with D unresolved. The V end lost 2 bases, the J end lost 9 bases, and 17 bases lay between the germline ends. This CDR3 comprises 13 residues. Germline V lookup: CDR1 GTSNPN, CDR2 SVGIG (reference sequence). The CDR3 sequence is CAWSLNPQGGQYF. Here the CDR3 DNA reads TGTGCCTGGAGTCTGAATCCCCAAGGCGGGCAGTACTTC.

The chain links TRBV6-5 to TRBJ1-4; D not resolved. Looked up from germline, CDR1 is MNHEY and CDR2 is SVGAGI. The CDR3 has 15 amino acids. The V end was cut by 2 bases, the J end by 0 bases, with 7 bases between. The DNA for the CDR3 is TGTGCCAGCAGTTACAGACAAGCAACTAATGAAAAACTGTTTTTT. Protein: CASSYRQATNEKLFF.

The chain employs TRBV11-2 and TRBJ1-3; TRBD1 matches 8 bases. Germline values: CDR1 SGHAT, CDR2 FQNNGV. This CDR3 is 15 amino acids long. The V and J ends lost 3 bases and 3 bases, in that order; junction bases with no gene match: 4. CDR3 DNA sequence: TGTGCCAGCAGCTTGAACAGGGGGGTTGGAAACACCATATATTTT. This encodes CASSLNRGVGNTIYF.

The chain couples TRBV5-6 to TRBJ1-1; D is perhaps TRBD1 (6 bases). The V end was cut by 4 bases, the J end by 2 bases, with 18 bases between. This CDR3 contains 16 residues. CDR1 is SGHDT, CDR2 YYEEEE, per germline. The CDR3 region has the DNA TGTGCCAGCAGCCTCATCTCCGGGACACGAAACACTGAAGCTTTCTTT. This gives the protein CASSLISGTRNTEAFF.

V and J are TRBV19 and TRBJ2-2; no definite D call. Germline values: CDR1 LNHDA, CDR2 SQIVND (reference sequence). The CDR3 has 12 amino acids. V lost 3 bases and J 7 bases, leaving 6 bases between the germline ends. The CDR3 sequence: CASSIELGELFF. CDR3 nucleotides: TGTGCCAGTAGTATTGAGCTCGGGGAGCTGTTTTTT.

The V gene is TRBV10-1, the J gene TRBJ2-7; D is possibly TRBD1 (6 bases). CDR1 is WNHNN and CDR2 is SYGVQD in the germline V gene (reference sequence). Trimming left V 2 bases short and J 4 bases short, with 9 bases between. This CDR3 comprises 13 residues. The CDR3, as DNA: TGCGCCAGCAGTGAGGGCAGGGGTTACGAGCAGTACTTC. It translates to CASSEGRGYEQYF.